Below, 6 T cell receptor beta chains from the same sample are listed, as sequenced in a study of shared clonotypes between healthy human individuals. Sequencing used immunoSEQ multiplex PCR; TCRdb keeps in-frame clones, though not all of them. This sample has 800,000 to 950,000 clones, with approximately 96% found just once. Terminally differentiated effector memory CD45RA+ cells were left out of the naive CD8 fraction, which was CD45RO-negative and positively selected for CCR7. Sequenced material: naive CD8+ T cells sorted from blood. These receptors were collected from a man aged 30-40 years in good health.

The chain has TRBV6-1 and TRBJ2-6, with D possibly matching TRBD1 (6 bases). Trimming removed 6 bases from V and 1 base from J, with 10 bases in between. Per the germline V gene, CDR1 is MNHNS and CDR2 is SASEGT. The CDR3 is made up of 15 amino acids. CDR3: CASSSQGSGANVLTF. The CDR3 bases are TGTGCCAGCAGCTCCCAGGGGTCTGGGGCCAACGTCCTGACTTTC.

J is TRBJ1-1 and V is TRBV27; no definite D call. Germline lookup yields CDR1 MNHEY and CDR2 SMNVEV (reference sequence). Trimming shortened V by 1 base and J by 5 bases, and 11 bases separated the two germline ends. The CDR3 totals 14 residues. The CDR3, as DNA: TGTGCCAGCAGTTTATATCTCGACGGGACTGAAGCTTTCTTT. This codes for CASSLYLDGTEAFF.

For this clone: Since a much larger clone is just one base distant, this may be a read error. The chain recombines TRBV7-6 with TRBJ2-7; TRBD1 matches 10 bases. This CDR3 region has 14 residues. From germline, CDR1 is SGHVS and CDR2 FNYEAQ. Germline trimming cut 5 bases from V and 2 bases from J; bases unmatched to any gene: 3. Here the CDR3 DNA reads TGTGCCAGCAGCCCCGGGACAGGGGCCTACGAGCAGTACTTC. This codes for CASSPGTGAYEQYF.

Turning to this clone: Other nucleotide sequences from this sample produce the same CDR3. This sequence joins TRBV27 and TRBJ2-7, with 13 bases identical to TRBD2. J was trimmed by 3 bases and V by 5 bases; bases with no gene match: 7. The length of the CDR3 is 16 residues. Germline V gene data show CDR1 as MNHEY and CDR2 as SMNVEV (reference sequence). In DNA form, the CDR3 reads TGTGCCAGCAGTCCCAGGACTAGCGGGAGAGTCTACGAGCAGTACTTC. Translation: CASSPRTSGRVYEQYF.

On this clone: Other DNA variants within this sample encode the same CDR3. The chain employs TRBV5-1 and TRBJ2-7; 8 bases match TRBD1. CDR3 length: 14 residues. The J segment lost 4 bases and the V segment lost 0 bases, leaving 3 bases of the junction unmatched. CDR1 and CDR2 from the germline V gene are SGHRS and YFSETQ. CDR3 sequence (DNA): TGCGCCAGCAGCTTGGGTACAGGGGGATACGAGCAGTACTTC. This sequence encodes CASSLGTGGYEQYF.

The chain employs TRBV4-1 and TRBJ2-6, with D perhaps matching TRBD1 or TRBD2 (5 bases each). The germline CDR1 and CDR2 sequences are MGHRA and YSYEKL. The CDR3 totals 19 residues. Trimming pared 6 bases from V and 7 bases from J, leaving 28 bases between. CDR3 DNA: TGCGCCAGCAGAGAAAGCGCTGTATCTTACGGGGCAGCAGCCAACGTCCTGACTTTC. It is translated as CASRESAVSYGAAANVLTF.